The rows below give T cell receptor beta chains drawn from one sample of a study of T-cell memory formation after mild COVID-19. TCRdb redid the calling of the 5' RACE reads with MiXCR, one entry per CDR3 protein. This table has about 350,000 distinct CDR3 sequences, roughly 13% appearing once. The material sequenced was PBMCs or a T cell subset sorted from them (not recorded which). The receptor source for this set is a man aged 18 to 35 who had mild COVID-19 (a few samples of this study predate the infection). Cell type and time point are not known. CDR3s include the opening cysteine and the closing phenylalanine or tryptophan. A D gene is named only where the DNA matches it firmly. Only some rows state a clone size, as once, few, many or a class for expanded clones.

V	J	size	D	CDR3	DNA
TRBV4-3	TRBJ2-1	many	TRBD2	CASSPHGGSRGGRVEQFF	TGCGCCAGCAGCCCCCATGGAGGGTCGCGGGGGGGCCGGGTTGAGCAGTTCTTC
TRBV5-6	TRBJ1-5	few	NA	CASSSGRAYQPQHF	TGTGCCAGCAGCTCGGGGAGGGCGTATCAGCCCCAGCATTTT
TRBV5-1	TRBJ2-1	NA	NA	CASSSASGRQFF	TGCGCCAGCAGCTCCGCATCCGGGCGACAGTTCTTC
TRBV10-3	TRBJ2-2	NA	NA	CAIPASLAITGELFF	TGTGCCATCCCCGCCAGTCTAGCGATCACCGGGGAGCTGTTTTTT
TRBV5-1	TRBJ2-7	NA	TRBD1	CASSLGGQGTYEQYF	TGCGCCAGCAGCTTGGGGGGACAGGGGACCTACGAGCAGTACTTC
TRBV25-1	TRBJ1-2	NA	NA	CASKQTGVGYTF	TGTGCCAGCAAACAGACCGGGGTGGGCTACACCTTC
TRBV18	TRBJ2-3	many	NA	CASSPAATDTQYF	TGTGCCAGCTCACCCGCAGCGACAGATACGCAGTATTTT
TRBV12-3/TRBV12-4	TRBJ1-6	NA	TRBD1	CASSDNRGYSPLHF	TGTGCCAGCAGTGACAACAGGGGTTATTCACCCCTCCACTTT
TRBV12-5	TRBJ2-7	NA	NA	CASGMGHLYEQYF	TGTGCTAGTGGTATGGGACACCTCTACGAGCAGTACTTC
TRBV28	TRBJ1-4	NA	NA	CASIDGTNEKLFF	TGTGCCAGCATCGACGGTACAAATGAAAAACTGTTTTTT
TRBV7-9	TRBJ1-4	many	NA	CASAKWEEREKLFF	TGTGCCAGCGCGAAATGGGAGGAGCGTGAAAAACTGTTTTTT
TRBV9	TRBJ2-7	NA	NA	CASSVDGATYEQYF	TGTGCCAGCAGCGTAGACGGGGCCACCTACGAGCAGTACTTC
TRBV7-2	TRBJ2-3	few	NA	CASSLAGSSDTQYF	TGTGCCAGCAGCTTAGCGGGTAGCTCAGATACGCAGTATTTT
TRBV29-1	TRBJ2-1	NA	TRBD2	CSVMTSGVYNEQFF	TGCAGCGTTATGACTAGCGGGGTCTACAATGAGCAGTTCTTC
TRBV7-8	TRBJ2-5	NA	NA	CASSLTTSQETQYF	TGTGCCAGCAGCTTAACGACTAGTCAAGAGACCCAGTACTTC
TRBV3-1	TRBJ2-3	few	NA	CASSLGGGYPYTDTQYF	TGTGCCAGCAGCCTCGGGGGCGGATACCCATACACAGATACGCAGTATTTT
TRBV13	TRBJ2-7	NA	TRBD1	CASSLRLTGYDEQYF	TGTGCCAGCAGCTTACGCCTGACAGGGTACGACGAGCAGTACTTC
TRBV5-4	TRBJ2-3	few	NA	CASSFGEEDTQYF	TGTGCCAGCAGCTTCGGGGAAGAGGATACGCAGTATTTT
TRBV18	TRBJ1-1	NA	NA	CASSPYRTYDTEAFF	TGTGCCAGCTCACCCTACAGGACCTACGACACTGAAGCTTTCTTT
TRBV7-9	TRBJ2-7	NA	NA	CASSFAGSPYEQYF	TGTGCCAGCAGCTTCGCGGGCTCTCCCTACGAGCAGTACTTC
TRBV11-2	TRBJ1-2	NA	TRBD1	CASSQTRTGDGYTF	TGTGCCAGCAGCCAGACCCGGACAGGGGACGGCTACACCTTC
TRBV2	TRBJ1-1	NA	NA	CASRDRPF	TGTGCCAGCAGGGACAGACCGTTT
TRBV7-2	TRBJ2-3	NA	NA	CASSFRSGFTDTQYF	TGTGCCAGCAGCTTTAGAAGCGGGTTCACAGATACGCAGTATTTT
TRBV6-2/TRBV6-3	TRBJ2-5	NA	TRBD2	CASSYPMTSGTQYF	TGTGCCAGCAGTTACCCAATGACTAGCGGGACCCAGTACTTC
TRBV6-5	TRBJ2-2	few	NA	CASRLQAIGELFF	TGTGCCAGCAGACTTCAGGCGATCGGGGAGCTGTTTTTT
TRBV7-9	TRBJ1-2	many	NA	CAGWNDPEGGYTF	TGTGCCGGGTGGAATGACCCCGAGGGAGGCTACACCTTC
TRBV10-3	TRBJ2-7	few	NA	CASGEGRIYEQYF	TGTGCCAGCGGGGAAGGGAGAATCTACGAGCAGTACTTC
TRBV9	TRBJ1-4	NA	TRBD1	CASSSTGDSTNEKLFF	TGTGCCAGCAGCTCGACAGGGGACTCAACTAATGAAAAACTGTTTTTT
TRBV11-2	TRBJ2-3	many	TRBD2	CASSFSAGGPDTQYF	TGTGCCAGCAGCTTTTCAGCGGGGGGGCCAGATACGCAGTATTTT
TRBV7-9	TRBJ2-3	NA	NA	CASSLVEYPPDTQYF	TGTGCCAGCAGCTTAGTTGAGTACCCGCCGGATACGCAGTACTTT
TRBV5-1	TRBJ2-5	NA	NA	CASSFITEETQYF	TGCGCCAGCAGCTTTATCACTGAAGAGACCCAGTACTTC
TRBV29-1	TRBJ2-5	NA	NA	CSVVPQETQYF	TGCAGCGTTGTTCCCCAAGAGACCCAGTACTTC
TRBV10-2	TRBJ2-3	few	TRBD2	CATSSGRDTDTQYF	TGCGCCACCTCTAGCGGGCGGGACACAGATACGCAGTATTTT
TRBV28	TRBJ2-6	few	NA	CASSFPTHTSGANVLTF	TGTGCCAGCAGTTTCCCCACCCACACCTCTGGGGCCAACGTCCTGACTTTC
TRBV12-3/TRBV12-4	TRBJ1-2	NA	NA	CASRDVGYGYTF	TGTGCCAGTAGGGACGTCGGCTATGGCTACACCTTC
TRBV6-6	TRBJ1-2	few	NA	CASSYSQGSGYTF	TGTGCCAGCAGTTACTCCCAGGGGAGCGGCTACACCTTC
TRBV6-6	TRBJ1-5	NA	NA	CASSYHMTALHF	TGTGCCAGCAGTTACCATATGACAGCCCTGCATTTT
TRBV4-1	TRBJ2-3	NA	TRBD2	CASSQELADTDTQYF	TGCGCCAGCAGCCAAGAACTAGCGGACACAGATACGCAGTATTTT
TRBV11-2	TRBJ2-1	NA	TRBD2	CASGDLAGGLADEQFF	TGTGCCAGCGGCGATCTAGCGGGGGGCCTGGCCGATGAGCAGTTCTTC
TRBV21-1	TRBJ1-1	many	NA	CASSIRDGAFF	TGTGCCAGCAGCATCCGCGACGGAGCTTTCTTT
TRBV30	TRBJ2-1	few	TRBD2	CAWTEAAGGHDEQFF	TGTGCCTGGACGGAGGCGGCGGGGGGGCACGATGAGCAGTTCTTC
TRBV7-9	TRBJ2-3	few	NA	CATQAGPTDTQYF	TGTGCCACCCAGGCAGGGCCCACAGATACGCAGTATTTT
TRBV4-3	TRBJ2-5	NA	NA	CASSQDVAQETQYF	TGCGCCAGCAGCCAAGATGTGGCCCAAGAGACCCAGTACTTC